This record covers a single T cell receptor (beta chain). The antigen is undetermined. These data belong to a study of radiotherapy plus CTLA-4 blockade in lung cancer. Notes on the study in general: Tumor-derived TCR clones expanded in blood after radiotherapy plus ipilimumab. Increased serum interferon-beta after radiation also reportedly predicted response strongly.

Trimming cost V 6 bases and J 2 bases, with 14 bases left between them. The CDR3 has 14 amino acids. Germline lookup yields CDR1 MNHNY and CDR2 SVGAGI (reference sequence). Chemo-refractory metastatic non-small-cell lung cancer patients received focal radiation with ipilimumab CTLA-4 blockade. Repertoires were generated with immunoSEQ multiplex PCR, while TCRdb's copy carries only in-frame clones and drops some. The sample shows about 32,000 clones, approximately 75% of them seen only once. The chain joins TRBV6-6 to TRBJ2-7; D is perhaps TRBD2 (5 bases). The origin of this receptor is a human donor with non-small cell lung cancer that progressed on radiotherapy plus ipilimumab. The sample was peripheral blood, taken from a patient treated with radiotherapy plus ipilimumab. The CDR3 loop reads CASRGRGSPYEQYF. CDR3 coding DNA: TGTGCCAGCAGGGGGAGAGGGAGCCCCTACGAGCAGTACTTC.